This TCR beta chain was found in a study of blood T cell repertoires in COVID-19. The CDR3 has 17 amino acids. From germline, CDR1 is MDHEN and CDR2 SYDVKM. V lost 7 bases to trimming and J lost 2 bases; unmatched junction nucleotides: 10. Method: immunoSEQ multiplex PCR; TCRdb's copy keeps in-frame clones and lacks some. The sample includes 150,000 to 200,000 clones, approximately 90% seen only once; the top ten take 3.5% to 4.5%. This chain joins TRBV28 and TRBJ2-6, with 8 bases aligning to TRBD1. This TCR derives from a human donor in a cohort sampled during active COVID-19. Sequencing used peripheral blood. Here the CDR3 reads CASTPRTGSTGANVLTF. CDR3 bases: TGTGCCAGCACCCCCCGGACAGGGTCCACTGGGGCCAACGTCCTGACTTTC.